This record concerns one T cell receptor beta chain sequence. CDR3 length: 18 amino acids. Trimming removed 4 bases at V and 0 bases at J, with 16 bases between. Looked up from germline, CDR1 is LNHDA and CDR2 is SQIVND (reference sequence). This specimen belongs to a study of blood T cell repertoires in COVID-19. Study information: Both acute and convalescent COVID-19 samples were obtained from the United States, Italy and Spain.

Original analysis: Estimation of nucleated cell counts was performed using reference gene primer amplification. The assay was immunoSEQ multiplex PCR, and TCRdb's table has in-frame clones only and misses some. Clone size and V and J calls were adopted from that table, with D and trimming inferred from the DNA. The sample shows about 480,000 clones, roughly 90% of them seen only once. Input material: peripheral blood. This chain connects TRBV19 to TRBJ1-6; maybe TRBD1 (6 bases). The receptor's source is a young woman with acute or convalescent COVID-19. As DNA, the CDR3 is TGTGCCAGTAGTAAGAGTCGGACAGCAAGCTCCTATAATTCACCCCTCCACTTT. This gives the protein CASSKSRTASSYNSPLHF.